A selection of T cell receptor beta chains follows, all from one sample in a study of post-analysis software for immune sequencing data. A single record per CDR3 protein comes from TCRdb applying MiXCR to the PCR reads. The sample records almost 700,000 distinct CDR3 sequences, 55% to 60% being singletons. Sequencing used blood. The source is a girl aged 2 to 10 with multiple sclerosis. CDR3s leave out the opening cysteine and the closing phenylalanine or tryptophan. The size field is filled for only some rows; it gives once, few, many or a size class.

V	size	J	CDR3
TRBV10-3	.	TRBJ2-5	AISSIDIQETQY
TRBV7-2	once	TRBJ2-1	ASSSQLAGGPSFSYNEQF
TRBV5-5	.	.	ASTEQGRQETQY
TRBV12-3/TRBV12-4	.	TRBJ1-5	ASSLVRQPQH
TRBV7-9	.	TRBJ1-6	ASSLESRANSPLH
TRBV6-5	.	TRBJ1-1	ASSYSAEGEAF
TRBV20-1	.	TRBJ2-6	SARDEQNSGANVLT
TRBV29-1	.	TRBJ2-1	SVVEWDEQF
TRBV20-1	few	TRBJ2-3	SAWTSTDTQY
TRBV10-2	.	TRBJ1-2	ARTGYGYT
TRBV6-2/TRBV6-3	few	TRBJ2-5	ASSPGLAGPGQY
TRBV27	.	TRBJ2-7	ASSFRDPSYEQY
TRBV6-2/TRBV6-3	.	TRBJ1-2	ASSYPRQLGHGYT
TRBV20-1	few	TRBJ1-5	SARLNPGANQPQH
TRBV27	few	TRBJ2-1	ASSLSGLATYNEQF
TRBV29-1	few	TRBJ2-3	SVRPGQGRADMQY
TRBV6-6	.	TRBJ2-5	ASSPSGSETQY
TRBV20-1	.	TRBJ2-1	SARDVAFSYNEQF
TRBV20-1	.	TRBJ1-1	SARKGGAEAF
TRBV12-3/TRBV12-4	.	TRBJ2-5	ASSLSPGGIQETQY
TRBV5-1	.	TRBJ2-3	ASSSRAPGVMRDWSTDTQY
TRBV10-2	.	TRBJ1-1	ASKFRGGEAF
TRBV7-6	.	TRBJ2-1	ASSSETGVGEQF
TRBV6-1	.	TRBJ2-7	ASRATGGGLYEQY
TRBV7-9	.	TRBJ2-1	ASSHHTSGATYNEQF
TRBV20-1	.	TRBJ2-7	SARDAATYEQY
TRBV7-2	.	TRBJ2-3	ASSSLSPDTQY
TRBV29-1	.	TRBJ1-1	SVAQGPRNTEAF
TRBV5-5	.	TRBJ1-2	ASSPFDREGYGYT
TRBV27	.	.	ASSLRGLGEDIQY
TRBV7-9	once	TRBJ1-5	ASSLNRGNPGNQPQH
TRBV29-1	.	TRBJ2-7	SGSTGTGTYEQY
TRBV2	.	TRBJ1-2	ASKTGDGYT
TRBV7-2	.	TRBJ2-3	ASSFSGGPGDTQY